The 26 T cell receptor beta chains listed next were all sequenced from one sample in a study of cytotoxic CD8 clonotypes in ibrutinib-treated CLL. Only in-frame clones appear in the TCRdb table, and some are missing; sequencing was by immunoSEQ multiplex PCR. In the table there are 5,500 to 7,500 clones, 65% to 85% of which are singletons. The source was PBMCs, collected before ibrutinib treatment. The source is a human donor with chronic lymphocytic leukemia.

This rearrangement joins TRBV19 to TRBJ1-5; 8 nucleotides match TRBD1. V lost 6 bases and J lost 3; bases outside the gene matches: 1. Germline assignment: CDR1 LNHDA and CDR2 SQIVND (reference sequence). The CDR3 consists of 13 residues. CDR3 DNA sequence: TGTGCCAGTAGGACAGGGGTCAATCAGCCCCAGCATTTT. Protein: CASRTGVNQPQHF.

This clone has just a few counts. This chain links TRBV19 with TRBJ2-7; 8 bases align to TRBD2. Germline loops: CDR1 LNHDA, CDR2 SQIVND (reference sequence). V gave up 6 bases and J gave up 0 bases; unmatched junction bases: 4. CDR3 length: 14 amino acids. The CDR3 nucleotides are TGTGCCAGTAGGGTCCGGGAGGGCTCCTACGAGCAGTACTTC. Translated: CASRVREGSYEQYF.

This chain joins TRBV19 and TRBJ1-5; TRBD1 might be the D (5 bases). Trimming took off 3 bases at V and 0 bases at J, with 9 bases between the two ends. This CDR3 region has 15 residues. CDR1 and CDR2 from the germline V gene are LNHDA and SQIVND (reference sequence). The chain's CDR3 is CASSIRGVSNQPQHF. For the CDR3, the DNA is TGTGCCAGTAGTATCCGGGGGGTTAGCAATCAGCCCCAGCATTTT.

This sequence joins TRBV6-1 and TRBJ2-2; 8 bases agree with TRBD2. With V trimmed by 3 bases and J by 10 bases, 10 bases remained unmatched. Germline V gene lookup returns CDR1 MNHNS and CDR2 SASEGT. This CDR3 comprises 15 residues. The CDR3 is CASSEGLEGPLELFF. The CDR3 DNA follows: TGTGCCAGCAGTGAGGGACTAGAGGGGCCGTTGGAGCTGTTTTTT.

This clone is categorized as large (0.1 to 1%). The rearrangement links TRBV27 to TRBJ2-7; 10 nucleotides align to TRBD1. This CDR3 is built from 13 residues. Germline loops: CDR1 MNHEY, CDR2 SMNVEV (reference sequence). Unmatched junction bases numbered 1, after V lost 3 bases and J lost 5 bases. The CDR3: CASSLGTGDEQYF. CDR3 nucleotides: TGTGCCAGCAGTTTGGGGACAGGGGACGAGCAGTACTTC.

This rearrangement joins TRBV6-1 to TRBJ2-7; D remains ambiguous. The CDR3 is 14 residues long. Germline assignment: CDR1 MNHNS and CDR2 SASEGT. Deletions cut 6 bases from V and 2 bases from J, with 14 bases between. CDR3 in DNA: TGTGCCAGCAGAGTGAGTGGCAGACCCTACGAGCAGTACTTC. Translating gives CASRVSGRPYEQYF.

DNA of the CDR3: TGTGCCACCAGCGCGGTGAGGGGGACCCAGTACTTC. Its protein product is CATSAVRGTQYF. The chain uses TRBV15 and TRBJ2-5; D may be TRBD1 or TRBD2 (5 bases each). Trimming removed 5 bases at V and 7 bases at J, with 11 bases between. The CDR3 consists of 12 residues. Germline V lookup: CDR1 LNHNV, CDR2 YYDKDF (reference sequence). The complete variable domain, with remaining parts taken from reference TRBV15 and TRBJ2-5, reads DAMVIQNPRYQVTQFGKPVTLSCSQTLNHNVMYWYQQKSSQAPKLLFHYYDKDFNNEADTPDNFQSRRPNTSFCFLDIRSPGLGDTAMYLCATSAVRGTQYFGPGTRLLVL.

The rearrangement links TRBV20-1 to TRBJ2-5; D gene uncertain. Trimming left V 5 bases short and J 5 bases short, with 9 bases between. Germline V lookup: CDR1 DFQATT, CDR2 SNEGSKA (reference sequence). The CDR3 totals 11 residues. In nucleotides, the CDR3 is TGCAGTGCTGGCTTACGGGAGACCCAGTACTTC. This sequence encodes CSAGLRETQYF.

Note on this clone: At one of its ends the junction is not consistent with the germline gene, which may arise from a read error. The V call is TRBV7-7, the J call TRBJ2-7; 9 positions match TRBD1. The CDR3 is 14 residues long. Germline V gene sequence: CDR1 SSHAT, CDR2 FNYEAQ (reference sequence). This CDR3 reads CASSLGQGIYEQYF. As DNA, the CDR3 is TGTGCTAGCAGCCTTGGACAGGGGATCTACGAGCAGTACTTC.

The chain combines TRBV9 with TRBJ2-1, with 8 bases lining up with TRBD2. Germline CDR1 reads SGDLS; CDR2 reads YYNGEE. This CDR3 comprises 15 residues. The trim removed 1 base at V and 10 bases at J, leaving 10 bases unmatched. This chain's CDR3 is CASSVSREGLREQFF. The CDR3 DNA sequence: TGTGCCAGCAGCGTATCTCGGGAGGGCCTGAGAGAGCAGTTCTTC.

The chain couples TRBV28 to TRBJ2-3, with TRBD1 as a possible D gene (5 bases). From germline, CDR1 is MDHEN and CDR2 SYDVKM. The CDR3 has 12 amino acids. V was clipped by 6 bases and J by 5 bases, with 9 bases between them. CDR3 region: CASRVQGDTQYF. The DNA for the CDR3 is TGTGCCAGCAGGGTCCAGGGAGATACGCAGTATTTT.

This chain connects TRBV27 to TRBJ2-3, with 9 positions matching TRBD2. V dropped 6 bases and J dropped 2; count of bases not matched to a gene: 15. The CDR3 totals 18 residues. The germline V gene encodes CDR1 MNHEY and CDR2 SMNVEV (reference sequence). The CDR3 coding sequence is TGTGCCAGCAGCCTCCAGGGGGGTGAGCGGGAGGTCACAGATACGCAGTATTTT. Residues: CASSLQGGEREVTDTQYF.

CDR3 DNA sequence: TGTGCCAGCAGTTACCTTGGGGGGCAGTACGAGCAGTACTTC. It translates to CASSYLGGQYEQYF. The chain carries TRBV6-6 and TRBJ2-7, with D perhaps being TRBD1 or TRBD2 (6 bases each). The CDR3 is 14 amino acids. Trimming pared 2 bases from V and 4 bases from J, leaving 12 bases between. Germline loops: CDR1 MNHNY, CDR2 SVGAGI (reference sequence).

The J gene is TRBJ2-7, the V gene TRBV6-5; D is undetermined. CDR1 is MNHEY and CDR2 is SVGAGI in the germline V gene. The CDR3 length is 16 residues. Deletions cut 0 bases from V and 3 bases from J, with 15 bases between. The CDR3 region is CASSYSIDGWGYEQYF. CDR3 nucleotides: TGTGCCAGCAGTTACTCGATTGATGGGTGGGGCTACGAGCAGTACTTC.

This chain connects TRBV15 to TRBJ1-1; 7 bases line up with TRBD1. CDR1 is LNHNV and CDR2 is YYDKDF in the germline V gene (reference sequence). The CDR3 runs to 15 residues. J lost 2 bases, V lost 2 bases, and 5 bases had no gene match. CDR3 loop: CATSRPDRINTEAFF. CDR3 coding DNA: TGTGCCACCAGCAGACCGGACAGGATTAACACTGAAGCTTTCTTT.

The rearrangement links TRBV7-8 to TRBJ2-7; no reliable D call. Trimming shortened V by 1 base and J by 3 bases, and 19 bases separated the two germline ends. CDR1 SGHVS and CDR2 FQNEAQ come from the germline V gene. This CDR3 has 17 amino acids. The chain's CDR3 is CASSLDSRGSLVYEQYF. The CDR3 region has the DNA TGTGCCAGCAGCTTAGACTCTCGTGGAAGTTTAGTCTACGAGCAGTACTTC.

CDR3 protein: CASSTGLDRHEQFF. CDR3 nucleotide sequence: TGTGCCAGTAGCACGGGACTAGATCGACATGAGCAGTTCTTC. The chain recombines TRBV19 with TRBJ2-1, with 8 nucleotides matching TRBD2. Germline CDR1 reads LNHDA; CDR2 reads SQIVND (reference sequence). Trimming removed 6 bases from V and 8 bases from J; junction bases left unmatched: 9. The CDR3 runs 14 residues.

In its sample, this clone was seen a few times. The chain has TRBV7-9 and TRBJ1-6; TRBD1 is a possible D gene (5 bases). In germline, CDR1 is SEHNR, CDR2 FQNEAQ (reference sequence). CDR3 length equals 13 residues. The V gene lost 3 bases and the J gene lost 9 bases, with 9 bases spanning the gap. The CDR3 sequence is CASSLRGGSPLHF. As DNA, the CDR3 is TGTGCCAGCAGCTTGAGGGGCGGTTCACCCCTCCACTTT.

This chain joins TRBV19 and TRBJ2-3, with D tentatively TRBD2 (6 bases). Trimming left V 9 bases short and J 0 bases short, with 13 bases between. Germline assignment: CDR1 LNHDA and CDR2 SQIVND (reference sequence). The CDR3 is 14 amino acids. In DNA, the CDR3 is TGTGCCAGCGCGGAGGGCCTTAGCACAGATACGCAGTATTTT. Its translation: CASAEGLSTDTQYF.

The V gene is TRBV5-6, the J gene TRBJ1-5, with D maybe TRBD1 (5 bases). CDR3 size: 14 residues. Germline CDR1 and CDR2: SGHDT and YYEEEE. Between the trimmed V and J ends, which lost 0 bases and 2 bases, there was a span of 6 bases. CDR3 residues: CASSLARGNQPQHF. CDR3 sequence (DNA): TGTGCCAGCAGCTTGGCCAGGGGCAATCAGCCCCAGCATTTT.

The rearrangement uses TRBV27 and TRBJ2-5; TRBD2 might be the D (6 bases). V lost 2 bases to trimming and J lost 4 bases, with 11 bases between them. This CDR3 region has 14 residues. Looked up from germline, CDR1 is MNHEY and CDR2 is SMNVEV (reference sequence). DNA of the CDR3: TGTGCCAGCAGTTTAGGGATACTAGCAGAGACCCAGTACTTC. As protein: CASSLGILAETQYF.

CDR3 DNA: TGTGCCAGCAGTGCCGGGAATACGCAGTATTTT. Amino acids: CASSAGNTQYF. The chain employs TRBV6-4 and TRBJ2-3; D may be TRBD2 (5 bases). Per germline, CDR1 MRHNA and CDR2 SNTAGT. The ends were cut back, 4 bases at V and 7 bases at J, with 6 bases in the middle. The CDR3 is made up of 11 amino acids.

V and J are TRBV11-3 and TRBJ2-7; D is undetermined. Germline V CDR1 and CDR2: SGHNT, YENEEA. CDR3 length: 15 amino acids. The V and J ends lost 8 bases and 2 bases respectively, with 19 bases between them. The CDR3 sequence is CASRKVGSSPYEQYF. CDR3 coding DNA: TGTGCCAGCCGGAAGGTGGGCAGTTCCCCCTACGAGCAGTACTTC.

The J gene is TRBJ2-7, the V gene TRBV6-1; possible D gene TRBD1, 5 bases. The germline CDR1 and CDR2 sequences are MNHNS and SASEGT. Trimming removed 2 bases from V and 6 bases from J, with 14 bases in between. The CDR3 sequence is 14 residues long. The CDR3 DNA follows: TGTGCCAGCAGTGAACAGGTAGTAGGGGTCGAGCAGTACTTC. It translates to CASSEQVVGVEQYF.

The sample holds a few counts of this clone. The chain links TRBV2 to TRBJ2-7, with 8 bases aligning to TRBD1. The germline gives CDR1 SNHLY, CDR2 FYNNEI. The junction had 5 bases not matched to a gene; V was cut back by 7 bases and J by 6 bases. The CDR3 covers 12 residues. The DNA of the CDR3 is TGTGCCAGCACCCGGACAGGGTCCGAGCAGTACTTC. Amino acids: CASTRTGSEQYF.

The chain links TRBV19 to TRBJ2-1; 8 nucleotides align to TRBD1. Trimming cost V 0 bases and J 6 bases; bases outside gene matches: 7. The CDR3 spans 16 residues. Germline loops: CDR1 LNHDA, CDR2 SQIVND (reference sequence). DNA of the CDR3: TGTGCCAGTAGTATAGAAGGTCGGGACAGGCGCAATGAGCAGTTCTTC. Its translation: CASSIEGRDRRNEQFF.